This section outlines one T cell receptor (beta chain) sequence together with its context. Its antigen has not been determined. No base qualities exist here, and no much larger clone lies one base off it. TCRbeta CDR3 regions were amplified from genomic DNA by means of the immunoSEQ Assay, a bias-controlled multiplex PCR. Per the authors' processing: The number of nucleated cells in each sample was estimated from the amplification of reference gene primers within the assay. To quantify the absolute abundance of each unique TCRbeta CDR3 rearrangement, sequence reads were collapsed and filtered. For each sample, productive Simpson clonality was calculated as the square root of Simpson's diversity index across productive rearrangements. What TCRdb holds here is the immuneACCESS table cut down to in-frame rearrangements. Part of the clones is not present; checked against another copy, under half of the missing clones reflect an unresolved V gene, and the others are unexplained. V, J and clone size were drawn from that table, and D and trimming were deduced from the DNA. This sample has hundreds of thousands of clones in its table, and about 81% of those were observed once. Roughly an eighth of the sample comes from the top ten.

This sample is drawn from a study of blood T cell repertoires in COVID-19 (dated by TCRdb to the early 2020s). With regard to the full study: Collaborator samples came from the United States, Italy and Spain and covered acute and convalescent phases of COVID-19. The dataset comprised deeply sampled blood TCRbeta repertoires from subjects exposed to, actively infected with, or recovered from COVID-19. Where available, HLA class I and class II types were taken from metadata supplied by the sample provider and were not determined by assay-based typing. The repertoires were released in a freely available public database intended as a resource for research on the immune response to SARS-CoV-2. The samples were drawn from the first 160 participants of the ongoing ImmuneRACE study and from over 950 subjects provided by 6 global collaborators. The prospective study material was composed of cDNA or gDNA derived from T cells, B-cell-depleted T cells, or PBMCs. A de-identified subject ID, COVID-19 status, age in years and sex were almost always included in the sample metadata.

Trimming leaves V shorter by 6 bases and J shorter by 3 bases, with the junction holding 9 bases beyond the gene matches. From the cysteine through the phenylalanine, the CDR3 covers 15 amino acids. CDR3 DNA only is kept here, 45 bases in frame from base 1. The germline V gene (reference sequence) yields LNHDA for CDR1 and SQIVND for CDR2. Beyond this particular receptor, the publication reports: The quantity of clinical and demographic metadata differed by source and by participant and was supplied without curation.

The collaborating institutions used their own protocols to collect whole blood in K2EDTA tubes. Collaborator samples were shipped for TCRbeta analysis as frozen whole blood, isolated PBMCs, or DNA extracted from either sample type. The chain is assembled from TRBV19 and TRBJ2-7, and 9 junction bases match TRBD1. The clonotype comes from a woman aged 60-70 years with active or convalescent COVID-19. The specimen was peripheral blood. The CDR3 protein sequence reads: CASSLRGQGFYEQYF. The nucleotide sequence is given as TGTGCCAGTAGCCTGAGGGGACAGGGATTCTACGAGCAGTACTTC.